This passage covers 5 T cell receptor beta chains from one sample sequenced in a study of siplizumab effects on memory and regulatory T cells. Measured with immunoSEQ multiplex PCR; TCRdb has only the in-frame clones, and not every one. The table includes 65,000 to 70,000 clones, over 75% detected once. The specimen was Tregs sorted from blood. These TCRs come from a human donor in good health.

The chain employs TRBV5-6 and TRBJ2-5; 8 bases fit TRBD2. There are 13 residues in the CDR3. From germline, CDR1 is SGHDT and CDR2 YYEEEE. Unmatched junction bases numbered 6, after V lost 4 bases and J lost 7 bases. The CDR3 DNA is TGTGCCAGCAGCGCCGGGACTAGGGGGACCCAGTACTTC. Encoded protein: CASSAGTRGTQYF.

The CDR3 coding sequence is TGTGCCAGCAGATCCTCAGGACAGGGTTGGTATGGCTACACCTTC. Amino acid sequence: CASRSSGQGWYGYTF. The genes are TRBV28 and TRBJ1-2, with TRBD1 matching over 8 bases. In germline, CDR1 is MDHEN, CDR2 SYDVKM. The V and J ends lost 6 bases and 5 bases, in that order; junction bases with no gene match: 11. This CDR3 region has 15 residues.

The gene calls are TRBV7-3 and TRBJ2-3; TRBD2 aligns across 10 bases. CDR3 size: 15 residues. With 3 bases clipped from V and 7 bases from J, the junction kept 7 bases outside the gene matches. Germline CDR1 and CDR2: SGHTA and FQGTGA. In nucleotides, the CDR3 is TGTGCCAGCAGCTTTGGTCCTAGCGGGAGCTATACGCAGTATTTT. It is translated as CASSFGPSGSYTQYF.

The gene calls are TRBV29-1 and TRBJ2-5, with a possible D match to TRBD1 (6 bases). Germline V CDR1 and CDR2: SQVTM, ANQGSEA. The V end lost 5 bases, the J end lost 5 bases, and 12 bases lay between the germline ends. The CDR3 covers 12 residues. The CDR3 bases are TGCAGCGTTATCACAGGGTGGGAGACCCAGTACTTC. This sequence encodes CSVITGWETQYF.

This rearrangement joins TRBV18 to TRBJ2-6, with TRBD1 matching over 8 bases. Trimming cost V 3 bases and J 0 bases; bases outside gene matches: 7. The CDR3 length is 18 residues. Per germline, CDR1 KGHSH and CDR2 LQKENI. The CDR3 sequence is CASSPRTGPISGANVLTF. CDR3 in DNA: TGTGCCAGCTCACCCCGGACAGGGCCGATCTCTGGGGCCAACGTCCTGACTTTC.